Shown below are 11 T cell receptor beta chains from a single sample sequenced in a study of radiotherapy plus CTLA-4 blockade in lung cancer listed by TCRdb under 2018. The library was generated by the immunoSEQ multiplex PCR assay. TCRdb retrieved this table from immuneACCESS and kept in-frame rearrangements only. Not all clones are present; in checked studies, unresolved V genes account for under half, and no reason is known for the remainder. The sample has tens of thousands of clones on record, about 88% of them singletons. The ten top clones hold around 17% of the sample. The sequencing here drew on peripheral blood, taken from a patient treated with radiotherapy plus ipilimumab. Source of these receptors: a human donor with non-small cell lung cancer that progressed on radiotherapy plus ipilimumab.

Turning to this clone: The same CDR3 arises from other DNA sequences in this sample as well. V gene TRBV30 combines with J gene TRBJ1-5; possibly TRBD1 for D (5 bases). This CDR3 region has 13 residues. Germline values: CDR1 GTSNPN, CDR2 SVGIG (reference sequence). V lost 2 bases to trimming and J lost 1 base, with 6 bases between them. DNA for the CDR3: TGTGCCTGGAGTCGGGACAGCAATCAGCCCCAGCATTTT. Translation gives CAWSRDSNQPQHF.

The V call is TRBV4-2, the J call TRBJ1-1; D remains unclear. There are 14 residues in the CDR3. V gave up 1 base and J gave up 4 bases, with 10 bases separating them. Germline V CDR1 and CDR2: LGHNA, YNFKEQ. The CDR3 loop is CASSQAPSGTEAFF. DNA for the CDR3: TGTGCCAGCAGCCAAGCCCCCTCGGGCACTGAAGCTTTCTTT.

The chain joins TRBV2 to TRBJ1-5; D ambiguous. Looked up from germline, CDR1 is SNHLY and CDR2 is FYNNEI. This CDR3 comprises 14 residues. The V and J ends lost 4 bases and 0 bases respectively, with 7 bases between them. The CDR3 DNA sequence: TGTGCCAGCAGTGGAGGATATAGCAATCAGCCCCAGCATTTT. Its translation is CASSGGYSNQPQHF.

This clone was recorded once. The chain recombines TRBV10-3 with TRBJ1-5, with D unresolved. Germline assignment: CDR1 ENHRY and CDR2 SYGVKD. Trimming left V 2 bases short and J 1 base short, with 9 bases between. This CDR3 contains 15 residues. CDR3 region: CAISEAGGSNQPQHF. The CDR3 region has the DNA TGTGCCATCAGTGAGGCCGGAGGGAGCAATCAGCCCCAGCATTTT.

This clone was picked up one time. The CDR3 bases are TGCAGCGTTGGGGACGGGGTAGGGGAGCAGTACTTC. It yields the protein CSVGDGVGEQYF. This chain uses TRBV29-1 with TRBJ2-7; the D gene could be TRBD1 or TRBD2 (5 bases each). The CDR3 length is 12 residues. Trimming stripped 4 bases from V and 7 bases from J, with 14 bases between. Germline CDR1 and CDR2: SQVTM and ANQGSEA.

V usage is TRBV18 and J usage is TRBJ2-2, with TRBD2 as a possible D gene (6 bases). Germline assignment: CDR1 KGHSH and CDR2 LQKENI. The CDR3 consists of 15 residues. V gave up 2 bases and J gave up 6 bases, with 13 bases separating them. The CDR3 DNA reads TGTGCCAGCTCACCAAACTCTCCGGGGGCCGGGGAGCTGTTTTTT. Amino acid sequence: CASSPNSPGAGELFF.

The chain links TRBV28 to TRBJ1-2; D may be TRBD1 (6 bases). The CDR3 runs to 15 residues. Germline CDR1 is MDHEN and CDR2 is SYDVKM. Trimming took 5 bases from V and 11 from J, leaving 24 bases between them. The CDR3 region is CASSRGGLFRPLYTF. The CDR3 bases are TGTGCCAGCAGTCGGGGGGGCCTCTTTCGACCTCTTTACACCTTC.

The chain uses TRBV4-2 and TRBJ2-1; the D is unclear. The germline CDR1 and CDR2 sequences are LGHNA and YNFKEQ. CDR3 length: 11 amino acids. Trimming stripped 3 bases from V and 7 bases from J, with 4 bases between. In DNA form, the CDR3 reads TGTGCCAGCAGCCAGCAGAATGAGCAGTTCTTC. Its translation is CASSQQNEQFF.

This clone was recorded only once. The chain joins TRBV9 to TRBJ1-1; tentative D call: TRBD1 (6 bases). Deletions cut 1 base from V and 5 bases from J, with 12 bases between. The CDR3 is 14 residues long. Germline-derived CDR1 and CDR2 are SGDLS and YYNGEE. The chain's CDR3 is CASSVRPQGTEAFF. CDR3 bases: TGTGCCAGCAGCGTAAGGCCCCAGGGGACTGAAGCTTTCTTT.

V is TRBV7-6 and J is TRBJ1-1; possibly TRBD1 for D (6 bases). Trimming shortened V by 0 bases and J by 4 bases, and 12 bases separated the two germline ends. CDR3 length: 15 amino acids. Germline loops: CDR1 SGHVS, CDR2 FNYEAQ. In DNA form, the CDR3 reads TGTGCCAGCAGCTTAGCGACGGGGGGCTTCACTGAAGCTTTCTTT. Protein sequence: CASSLATGGFTEAFF.

The chain employs TRBV18 and TRBJ2-7, with D perhaps TRBD2 (5 bases). Trimming shortened V by 2 bases and J by 3 bases, and 8 bases separated the two germline ends. This CDR3 has 13 amino acids. Germline V gives CDR1 KGHSH, CDR2 LQKENI. DNA for the CDR3: TGTGCCAGCTCACCATCCGGGAACTACGAGCAGTACTTC. Protein: CASSPSGNYEQYF.